Presented here are 9 T cell receptor beta chains from one specimen sequenced in a study of T cell responses to AZD1222 COVID-19 vaccine. Repertoires were generated with immunoSEQ multiplex PCR, while TCRdb's copy carries only in-frame clones and drops some. The sample shows fewer than 120,000 clones, 92% of them seen only once. Sequencing used peripheral blood, obtained 28 days after the second AZD1222 dose. All receptors come from an adult who received the AZD1222 COVID-19 vaccine.

This clone was found once. This chain connects TRBV29-1 to TRBJ1-5, with D hard to call. In germline, CDR1 is SQVTM, CDR2 ANQGSEA. V was trimmed by 6 bases and J by 5 bases, leaving 14 bases between them. There are 13 residues in the CDR3. The DNA for the CDR3 is TGCAGCGTCTCGAACTCCGGCGATCAGCCCCAGCATTTT. Translated, it gives CSVSNSGDQPQHF.

V is TRBV5-1 and J is TRBJ2-2; a possible D gene is TRBD1 (5 bases). Looked up from germline, CDR1 is SGHRS and CDR2 is YFSETQ. Trimming took off 4 bases at V and 7 bases at J, with 14 bases between the two ends. The CDR3 has 14 amino acids. DNA of the CDR3: TGCGCCAGCAGCGATGGACATACGGGCGGGGAGCTGTTTTTT. It translates to CASSDGHTGGELFF.

The count of this clone is one. The chain joins TRBV4-2 to TRBJ1-6; D call uncertain. The CDR3 spans 17 residues. V lost 0 bases, J lost 1 base, and 10 bases lay in between. The germline gives CDR1 LGHNA, CDR2 YNFKEQ. CDR3 DNA sequence: TGTGCCAGCAGCCAAGACTTAGTACCATCCTATAATTCACCCCTCCACTTT. This gives the protein CASSQDLVPSYNSPLHF.

This clone has just a few counts. The CDR3 coding sequence is TGTGCCAGTAGTACGGCGGGGGGACCCTATGAGCAGTTCTTC. This encodes CASSTAGGPYEQFF. The rearrangement uses TRBV19 and TRBJ2-1; TRBD2 matches at 8 bases. J lost 8 bases, V lost 4 bases, and 7 bases had no gene match. CDR1 and CDR2 from the germline V gene are LNHDA and SQIVND (reference sequence). This CDR3 contains 14 residues.

The chain combines TRBV14 with TRBJ2-3; weak D call: TRBD2 (6 bases). The ends were cut back, 0 bases at V and 8 bases at J, with 15 bases in the middle. Germline-derived CDR1 and CDR2 are SGHDN and FVKESK. The CDR3 has 15 amino acids. The CDR3 sequence: CASSQESTWGGTQYF. CDR3 bases: TGTGCCAGCAGCCAAGAATCTACGTGGGGAGGTACGCAGTATTTT.

The gene calls are TRBV18 and TRBJ1-2; 9 nucleotides line up with TRBD1. This CDR3 has 15 amino acids. Germline assignment: CDR1 KGHSH and CDR2 LQKENI. J gave up 7 bases and V 1 base, and 7 bases lay outside the gene matches. CDR3: CASSPLTGGRSGYTF. CDR3 coding DNA: TGTGCCAGCTCACCACTAACAGGGGGCAGATCTGGCTACACCTTC. The full variable domain, in which reference TRBV18 and TRBJ1-2 provide the parts outside the CDR3, is NAGVMQNPRHLVRRRGQEARLRCSPMKGHSHVYWYRQLPEEGLKFMVYLQKENIIDESGMPKERFSAEFPKEGPSILRIQQVVRGDSAAYFCASSPLTGGRSGYTFGSGTRLTVV.

The chain has TRBV2 and TRBJ2-7, with TRBD1 identical over 7 bases. Trimming at V came to 5 bases and at J to 4 bases, leaving 8 bases not matched to a gene. This CDR3 is 14 amino acids long. Germline assignment: CDR1 SNHLY and CDR2 FYNNEI. In nucleotides, the CDR3 is TGTGCCAGCAGTCCGGGACAGCTCAAGTACGAGCAGTACTTC. This codes for CASSPGQLKYEQYF.

This chain connects TRBV12-5 to TRBJ1-4; D not certain. The V gene's germline CDR1 is LGHNT and CDR2 FRNRAP. V lost 7 bases and J lost 8, with 14 bases in between. CDR3 size: 13 residues. DNA of the CDR3: TGTGCTAGTGCCCCCGGACGGATCGAAAAACTGTTTTTT. It encodes CASAPGRIEKLFF.

The rearrangement uses TRBV7-8 and TRBJ1-3; D may be TRBD1 (6 bases). V gave up 5 bases and J gave up 1 base, with 12 bases separating them. The CDR3 has 15 residues. CDR1 is SGHVS, CDR2 FQNEAQ, per germline. The CDR3 nucleotides are TGTGCCAGCAGCCCAGGGGTTCTGTCTGGAAACACCATATATTTT. It encodes CASSPGVLSGNTIYF.